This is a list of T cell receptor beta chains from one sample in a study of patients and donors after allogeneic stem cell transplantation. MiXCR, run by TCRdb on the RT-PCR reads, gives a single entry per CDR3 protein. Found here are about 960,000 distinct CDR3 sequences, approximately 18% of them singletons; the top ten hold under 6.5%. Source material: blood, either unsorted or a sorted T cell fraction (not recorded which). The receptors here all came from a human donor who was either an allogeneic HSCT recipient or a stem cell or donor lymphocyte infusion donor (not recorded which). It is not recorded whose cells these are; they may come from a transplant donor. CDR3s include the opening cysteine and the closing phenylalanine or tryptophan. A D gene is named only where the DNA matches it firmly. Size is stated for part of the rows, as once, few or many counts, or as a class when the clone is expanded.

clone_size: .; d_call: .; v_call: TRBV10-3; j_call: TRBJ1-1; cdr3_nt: TGTGCCATCAGACCCCAGGGTTACACTGAAGCTTTCTTT; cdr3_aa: CAIRPQGYTEAFF
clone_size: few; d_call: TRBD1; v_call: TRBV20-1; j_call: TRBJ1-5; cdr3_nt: TGCAGTGCTTCGGGACAGTTTTATCAGCCCCAGCATTTT; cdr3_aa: CSASGQFYQPQHF
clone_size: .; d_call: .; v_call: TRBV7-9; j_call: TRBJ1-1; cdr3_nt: TGTGCCAGCAGCTTAGTCCCCCTTGGGGAGCAAAACACTGAAGCTTTCTTT; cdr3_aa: CASSLVPLGEQNTEAFF
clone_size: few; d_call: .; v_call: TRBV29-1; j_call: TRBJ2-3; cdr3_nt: TGCAGCGTTGATAGAGGTGGGGATACGCAGTATTTT; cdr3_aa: CSVDRGGDTQYF
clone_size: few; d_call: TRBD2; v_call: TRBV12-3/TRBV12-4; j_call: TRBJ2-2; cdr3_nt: TGTGCCAGCAGTCCGACCCTAGCGGGGCTGAACACCGGGGAGCTGTTTTTT; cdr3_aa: CASSPTLAGLNTGELFF
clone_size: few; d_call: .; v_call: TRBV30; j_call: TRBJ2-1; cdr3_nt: TGTGCCTGGAGGGGGAGGGGGGCTTACAATGAGCAGTTCTTC; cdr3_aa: CAWRGRGAYNEQFF
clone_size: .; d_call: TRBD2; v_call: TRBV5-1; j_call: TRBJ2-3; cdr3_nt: TGCGCCAGCAGCTCGGCTCTAGCGGGGGGCACAGATACGCAGTATTTT; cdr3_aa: CASSSALAGGTDTQYF
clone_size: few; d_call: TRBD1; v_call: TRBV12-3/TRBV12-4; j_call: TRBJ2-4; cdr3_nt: TGTGCCAGCAGTTTTGCAGCCAGGGGGCACATTCAGTACTTC; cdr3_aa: CASSFAARGHIQYF
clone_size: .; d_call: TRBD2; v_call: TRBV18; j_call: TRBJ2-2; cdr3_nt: TGTGCCAGCTCACCAGAAGCGGGAGGGCCAACGGCCGGGGAGCTGTTTTTT; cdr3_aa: CASSPEAGGPTAGELFF
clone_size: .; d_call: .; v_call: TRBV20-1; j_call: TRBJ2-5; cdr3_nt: TGCAGTGCTAGACAGGGAGGAGGGTACCAAGAGACCCAGTACTTC; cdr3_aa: CSARQGGGYQETQYF
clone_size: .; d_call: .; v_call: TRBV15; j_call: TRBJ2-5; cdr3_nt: TGTGCCACCAGCAGAGTCTCCCAGAACCCGTACTTC; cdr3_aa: CATSRVSQNPYF
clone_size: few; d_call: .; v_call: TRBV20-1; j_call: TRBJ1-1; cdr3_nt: TGCAGTGCTGGCTCACAGGTTACAATCCGGAACACTGAAGCTTTCTTT; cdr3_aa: CSAGSQVTIRNTEAFF
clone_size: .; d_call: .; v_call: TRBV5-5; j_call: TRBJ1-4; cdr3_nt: TGTGCCAGCAGCCTTACAGGGTCCGATGAAAAACTGTTTTTT; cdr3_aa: CASSLTGSDEKLFF
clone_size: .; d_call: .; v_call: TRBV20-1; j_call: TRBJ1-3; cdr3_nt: TGCAGTGCTAGAAACCCCATCTCTGGAAACACCATATATTTT; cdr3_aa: CSARNPISGNTIYF
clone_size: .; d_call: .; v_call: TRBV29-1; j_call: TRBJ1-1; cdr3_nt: TGCAGCATTCGTCAGGGAAACACTGAAGCTTTCTTT; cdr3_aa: CSIRQGNTEAFF
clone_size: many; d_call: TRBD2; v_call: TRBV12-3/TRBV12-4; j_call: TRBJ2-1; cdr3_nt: TGTGCCAGCAGTCCCGGACTAGCGGGAAGCTCCTACAATGAGCAGTTCTTC; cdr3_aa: CASSPGLAGSSYNEQFF
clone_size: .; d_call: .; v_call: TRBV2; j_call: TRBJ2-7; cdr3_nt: TGTGCCAGCAGTGAAGGGGCGGATCTCTACGAGCAGTACTTC; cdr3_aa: CASSEGADLYEQYF
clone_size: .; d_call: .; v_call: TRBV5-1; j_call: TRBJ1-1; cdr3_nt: TGCGCCAGCAGCATGGGACGCATAGTCGACACTGAAGCTTTCTTT; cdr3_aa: CASSMGRIVDTEAFF
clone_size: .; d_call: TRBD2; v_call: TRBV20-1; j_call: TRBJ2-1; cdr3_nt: TGCAGTGCTAGAGGTTCCATAAGCGGGAGAGGGAATGAGCAGTTCTTC; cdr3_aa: CSARGSISGRGNEQFF
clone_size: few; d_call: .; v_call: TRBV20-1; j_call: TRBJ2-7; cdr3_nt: TGCAGTGCTAGACAGGTTTTGACCTACGAGCAGTACTTC; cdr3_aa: CSARQVLTYEQYF
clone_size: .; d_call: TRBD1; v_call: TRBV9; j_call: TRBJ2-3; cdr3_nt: TGTGCCAGCAGAGGGACAGGGGGGACAGATACGCAGTATTTT; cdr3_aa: CASRGTGGTDTQYF
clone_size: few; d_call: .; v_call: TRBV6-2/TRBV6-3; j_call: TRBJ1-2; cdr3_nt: TGTGCCAGCGACGGAGGGAACTATGGCTACACCTTC; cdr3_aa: CASDGGNYGYTF
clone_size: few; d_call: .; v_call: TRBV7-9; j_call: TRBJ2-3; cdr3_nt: TGTGCCAGCAGCCCCCGGGGAGCTACGGATACGCAGTATTTT; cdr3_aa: CASSPRGATDTQYF
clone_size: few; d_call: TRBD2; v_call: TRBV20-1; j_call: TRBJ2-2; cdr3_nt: TGCAGTGCTGAGAGCGGGGACACCGGGGAGCTGTTTTTT; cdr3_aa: CSAESGDTGELFF
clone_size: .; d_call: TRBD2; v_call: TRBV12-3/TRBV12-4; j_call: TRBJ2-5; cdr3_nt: TGTGCCAGCAAACAGCGGGAGGGCCTAGAGACCCAGTACTTC; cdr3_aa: CASKQREGLETQYF
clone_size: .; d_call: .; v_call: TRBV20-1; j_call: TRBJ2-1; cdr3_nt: TGCAGTGCTAGATTACTCATCTCCTACAATGAGCAGTTCTTC; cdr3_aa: CSARLLISYNEQFF
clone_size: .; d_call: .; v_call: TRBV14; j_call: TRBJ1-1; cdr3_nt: TGTGCCAGCAGCCATATGGGACTCATGAACACTGAAGCTTTCTTT; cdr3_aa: CASSHMGLMNTEAFF
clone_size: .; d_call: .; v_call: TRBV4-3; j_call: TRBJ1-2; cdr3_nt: TGCGCCAGCAGCCCACGCGGAGGGGGTTTGGGTTTAGAGGGCTACACCTTC; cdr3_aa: CASSPRGGGLGLEGYTF
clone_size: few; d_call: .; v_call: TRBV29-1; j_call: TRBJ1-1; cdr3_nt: TGCAGCGCTAAGGGACCGAATGAAGCTTTCTTT; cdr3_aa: CSAKGPNEAFF
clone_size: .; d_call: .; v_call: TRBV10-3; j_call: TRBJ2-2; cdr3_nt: TGTGCCATCAGCGCTGGAGTAGGGCCCAACACCGGGGAGCTGTTTTTT; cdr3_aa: CAISAGVGPNTGELFF
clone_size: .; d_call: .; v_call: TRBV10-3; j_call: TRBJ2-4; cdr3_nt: TGTGCCATCAGTGAGTCCGGGACCCCCCTTCAGTACTTC; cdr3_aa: CAISESGTPLQYF